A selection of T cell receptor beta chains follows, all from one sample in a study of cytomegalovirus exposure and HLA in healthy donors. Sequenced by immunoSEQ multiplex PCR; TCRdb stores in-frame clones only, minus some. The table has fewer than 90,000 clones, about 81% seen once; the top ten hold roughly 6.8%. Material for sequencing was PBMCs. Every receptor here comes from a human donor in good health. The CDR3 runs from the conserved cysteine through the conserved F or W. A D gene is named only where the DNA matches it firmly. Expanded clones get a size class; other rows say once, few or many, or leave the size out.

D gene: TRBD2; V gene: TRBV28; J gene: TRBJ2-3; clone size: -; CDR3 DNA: TGTGCCAGCAGTCTAGCGGGGGGACCAGATACGCAGTATTTT; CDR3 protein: CASSLAGGPDTQYF
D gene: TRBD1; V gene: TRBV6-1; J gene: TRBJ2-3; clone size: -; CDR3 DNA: TGTGCCAGCAGTGCAGGACAGGCCTCAGGGGGATTCACAGATACGCAGTATTTT; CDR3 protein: CASSAGQASGGFTDTQYF
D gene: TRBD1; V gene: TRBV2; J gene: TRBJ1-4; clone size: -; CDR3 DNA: TGTGCCAGCAAGGGGGACAGTTTAAATGAAAAACTGTTTTTT; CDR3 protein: CASKGDSLNEKLFF
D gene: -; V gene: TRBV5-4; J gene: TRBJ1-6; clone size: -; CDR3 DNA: TGTGCCAGCAGCTTGTCTCTAGGGGATTCACCCCTCCACTTT; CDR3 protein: CASSLSLGDSPLHF
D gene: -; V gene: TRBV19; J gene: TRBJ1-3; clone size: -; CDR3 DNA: TGTGCCAGTCATAGTCGGGACTCCTACAGAAACACCATATATTTT; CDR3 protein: CASHSRDSYRNTIYF
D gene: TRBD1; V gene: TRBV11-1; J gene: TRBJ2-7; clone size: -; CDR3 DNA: TGTGCCAGCAGCCGTGGACAGGGGATCTACGAGCAGTACTTC; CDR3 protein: CASSRGQGIYEQYF
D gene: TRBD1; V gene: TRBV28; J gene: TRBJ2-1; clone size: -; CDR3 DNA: TGTGCCAGCAGTCCTCCCCCCCCGGGACAGGGATACGATGAGCAGTTCTTC; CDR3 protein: CASSPPPPGQGYDEQFF
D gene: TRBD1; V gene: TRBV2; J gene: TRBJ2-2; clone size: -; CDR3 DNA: TGTGCCAGCACCCAGACAGGGGGGACCGGGGAGCTGTTTTTT; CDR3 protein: CASTQTGGTGELFF
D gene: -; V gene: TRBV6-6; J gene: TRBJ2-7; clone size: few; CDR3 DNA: TGTGCCAGCAGATCGACAAGATACGAGCAGTACTTC; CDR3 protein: CASRSTRYEQYF
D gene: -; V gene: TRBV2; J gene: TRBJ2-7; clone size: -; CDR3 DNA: TGTGCCAGCAGTGAAAGACATCCAACGTCCGAGCAGTACTTC; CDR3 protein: CASSERHPTSEQYF
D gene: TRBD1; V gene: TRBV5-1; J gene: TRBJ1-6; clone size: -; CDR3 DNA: TGCGCCAGCAGCTCGGGACAGGGGAATTCACCCCTCCACTTT; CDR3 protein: CASSSGQGNSPLHF
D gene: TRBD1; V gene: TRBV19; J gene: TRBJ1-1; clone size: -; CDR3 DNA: TGTGCCAGTAGTCCACGGGACAGGGAAGCTTTCTTT; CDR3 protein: CASSPRDREAFF
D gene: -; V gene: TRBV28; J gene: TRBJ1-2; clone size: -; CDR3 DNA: TGTGCCAGCAGTTTTAGGGCAGGGAACTATGGCTACACCTTC; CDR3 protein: CASSFRAGNYGYTF
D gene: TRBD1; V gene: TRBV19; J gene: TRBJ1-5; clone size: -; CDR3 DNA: TGTGCCAGCAGGCAACAGGGGGATCAGCCCCAGCATTTT; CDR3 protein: CASRQQGDQPQHF
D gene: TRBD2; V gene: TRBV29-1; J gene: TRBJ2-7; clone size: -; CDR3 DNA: TGCAGCGTTAACGCGGCTAGCGGGTTCTACGAGCAGTACTTC; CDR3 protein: CSVNAASGFYEQYF
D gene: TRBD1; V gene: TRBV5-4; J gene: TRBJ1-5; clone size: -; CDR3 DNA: TGTGCCAGCAGCTCAGGGGGCGCAGATCAGCCCCAGCATTTT; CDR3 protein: CASSSGGADQPQHF
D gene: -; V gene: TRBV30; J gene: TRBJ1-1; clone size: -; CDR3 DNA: TGTGCCTGGAGTGAGCGTCATGAAGCTTTCTTT; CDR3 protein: CAWSERHEAFF
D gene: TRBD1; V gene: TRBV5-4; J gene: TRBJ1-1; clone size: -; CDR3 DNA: TGTGCCAGCAGCAGGGACAGGGGGAACACTGAAGCTTTCTTT; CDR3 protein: CASSRDRGNTEAFF
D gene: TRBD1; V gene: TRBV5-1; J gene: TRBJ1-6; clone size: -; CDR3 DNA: TGCGCCAGCAGCCCGGGGACAGCTCTTTCACCCCTCCACTTT; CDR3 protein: CASSPGTALSPLHF
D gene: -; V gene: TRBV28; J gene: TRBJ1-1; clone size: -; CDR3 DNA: TGTGCCAGCAGGCCCCCGGGACTTAACACTGAAGCTTTCTTT; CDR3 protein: CASRPPGLNTEAFF
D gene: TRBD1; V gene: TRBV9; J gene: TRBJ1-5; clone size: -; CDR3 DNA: TGTGCCAGCAGCCCTGGGACAGGGGACAGCAATCAGCCCCAGCATTTT; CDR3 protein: CASSPGTGDSNQPQHF
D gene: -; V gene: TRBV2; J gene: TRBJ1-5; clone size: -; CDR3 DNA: TGTGCCAGCAGTGCAGGGTCGACCCAGCATTTT; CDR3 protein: CASSAGSTQHF
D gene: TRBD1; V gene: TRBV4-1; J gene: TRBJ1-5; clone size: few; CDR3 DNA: TGCGCCAGCAGCCAGCAACAGGGGGCGGGTTATAGCAATCAGCCCCAGCATTTT; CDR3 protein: CASSQQQGAGYSNQPQHF
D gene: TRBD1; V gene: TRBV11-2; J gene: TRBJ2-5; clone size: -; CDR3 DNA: TGTGCCAGCAGCACAGGGGTCCAAGAGACCCAGTACTTC; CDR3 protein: CASSTGVQETQYF
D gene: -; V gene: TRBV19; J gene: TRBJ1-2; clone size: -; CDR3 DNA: TGTGCCAGTGCAAGAAACTCCAACTATGGCTACACCTTC; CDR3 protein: CASARNSNYGYTF
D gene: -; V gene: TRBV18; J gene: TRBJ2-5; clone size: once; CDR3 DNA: TGTGCCAGCTCTTCCCTAGGGGGGGCAGAGACCCAGTACTTC; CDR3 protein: CASSSLGGAETQYF
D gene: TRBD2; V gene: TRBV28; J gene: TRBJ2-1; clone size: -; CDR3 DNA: TGTGCCACCTCTAGCGGGGGGGCGATAAATGAGCAGTTCTTC; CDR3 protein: CATSSGGAINEQFF
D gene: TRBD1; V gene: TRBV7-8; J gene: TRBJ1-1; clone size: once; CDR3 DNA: TGTGCCAGCAGCCAGACAGGGGGCCTCACTGAAGCTTTCTTT; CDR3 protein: CASSQTGGLTEAFF
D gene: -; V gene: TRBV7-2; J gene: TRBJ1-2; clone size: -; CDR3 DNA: TGTGCCAGCAGCTCGAGTGGGCAGGCCTATGGCTACACCTTC; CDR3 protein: CASSSSGQAYGYTF
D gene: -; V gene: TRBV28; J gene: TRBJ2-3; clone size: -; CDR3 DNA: TGTGCCAGTTGTGGTGGAGGGGCTGGTTCCGATACGCAGTATTTT; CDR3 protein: CASCGGGAGSDTQYF
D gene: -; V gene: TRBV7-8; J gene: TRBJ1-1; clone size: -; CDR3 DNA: TGTGCCAGCAGTCGCTCATCCCCAGGGGTTATCACTGAAGCTTTCTTT; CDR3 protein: CASSRSSPGVITEAFF
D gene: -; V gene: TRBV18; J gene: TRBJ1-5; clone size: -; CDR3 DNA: TGTGCCAGCTCACCACCGAGCGGGGGCAATCAGCCCCAGCATTTT; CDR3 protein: CASSPPSGGNQPQHF
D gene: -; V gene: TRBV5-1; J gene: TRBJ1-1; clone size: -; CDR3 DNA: TGCGCCAGCAAATCAGGAGGGGCCTCGAACACTGAAGCTTTCTTT; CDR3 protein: CASKSGGASNTEAFF
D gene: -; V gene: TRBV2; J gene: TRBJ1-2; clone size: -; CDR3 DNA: TGTGCCAGCAGTGAAGCGGGGGGGGGAACCTATGGCTACACCTTC; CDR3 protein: CASSEAGGGTYGYTF
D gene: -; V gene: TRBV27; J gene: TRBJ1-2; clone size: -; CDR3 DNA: TGTGCCAGCAGGGAGGGTATGGGGGTGGATGGCTACACCTTC; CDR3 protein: CASREGMGVDGYTF
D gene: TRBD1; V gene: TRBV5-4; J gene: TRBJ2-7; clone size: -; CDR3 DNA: TGTGCCAGCAGCTTAGGACAGGGCCCCTACGAGCAGTACTTC; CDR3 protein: CASSLGQGPYEQYF
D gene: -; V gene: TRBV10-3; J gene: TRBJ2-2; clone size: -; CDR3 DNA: TGTGCCATCAGTGAGTCGAAGGCCAGGGCGAACACCGGGGAGCTGTTTTTT; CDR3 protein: CAISESKARANTGELFF
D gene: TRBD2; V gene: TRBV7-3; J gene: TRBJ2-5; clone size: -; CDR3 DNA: TGTGCCAGCAGCTTGCGGGGGGGCATTAGGGGGCAAGAGACCCAGTACTTC; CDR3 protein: CASSLRGGIRGQETQYF
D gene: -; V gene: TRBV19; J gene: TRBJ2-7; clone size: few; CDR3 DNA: TGTGCCAGTAATAGAGACGGTGCGCAGTACTTC; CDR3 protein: CASNRDGAQYF
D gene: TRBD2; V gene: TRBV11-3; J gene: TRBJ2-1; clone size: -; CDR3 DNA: TGTGCCAGCAGCTTAGGGCTAGCGGGGGGAGGTAATGAGCAGTTCTTC; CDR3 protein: CASSLGLAGGGNEQFF
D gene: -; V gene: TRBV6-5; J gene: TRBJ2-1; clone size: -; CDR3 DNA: TGTGCCAGCAGTTATAACCCAGGGGCCTACAATGAGCAGTTCTTC; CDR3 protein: CASSYNPGAYNEQFF
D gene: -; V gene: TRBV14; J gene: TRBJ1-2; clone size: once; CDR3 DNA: TGTGCCAGCAGCCAAGAAACTCCCCCGACAGGTTTTTTCTATGGCTACACCTTC; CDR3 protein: CASSQETPPTGFFYGYTF
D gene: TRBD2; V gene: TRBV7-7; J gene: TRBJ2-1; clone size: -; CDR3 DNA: TGTGCCAGCAGCCCAATCTTACTAGCGGGGGGGCAAGATGTTGGCAATGAGCAGTTCTTC; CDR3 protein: CASSPILLAGGQDVGNEQFF
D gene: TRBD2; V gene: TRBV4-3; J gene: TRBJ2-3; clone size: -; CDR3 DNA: TGCGCCAGCAGCCAAGTGGCGGGGGATGATACGCAGTATTTT; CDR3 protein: CASSQVAGDDTQYF
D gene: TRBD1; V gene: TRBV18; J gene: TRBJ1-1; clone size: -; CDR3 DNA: TGTGCCAGCTCACCATTCGACAGGGGTTGGACTGAAGCTTTCTTT; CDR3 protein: CASSPFDRGWTEAFF
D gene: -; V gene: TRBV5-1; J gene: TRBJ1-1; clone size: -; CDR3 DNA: TGCGCCAGCAGCTGGACACCCAATCTGGAGAACACTGAAGCTTTCTTT; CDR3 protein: CASSWTPNLENTEAFF
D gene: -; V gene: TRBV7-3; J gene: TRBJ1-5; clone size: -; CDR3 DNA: TGTGCCAGCAGCCCCCTTGGGGGGGAGAGCAATCAGCCCCAGCATTTT; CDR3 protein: CASSPLGGESNQPQHF
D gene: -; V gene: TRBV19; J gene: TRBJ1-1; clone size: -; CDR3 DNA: TGTGCCAGTAGTGGCGGCAGGGGAAACACTGAAGCTTTCTTT; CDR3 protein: CASSGGRGNTEAFF
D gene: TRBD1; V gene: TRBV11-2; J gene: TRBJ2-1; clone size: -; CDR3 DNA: TGTGCCAGCAGCCCCGGGACAGAAAGGGTGAATGAGCAGTTCTTC; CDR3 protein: CASSPGTERVNEQFF
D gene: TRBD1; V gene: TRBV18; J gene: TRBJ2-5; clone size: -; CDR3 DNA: TGTGCCAGCTCACCCCTAACAGGGGGCGGGCAAGAGACCCAGTACTTC; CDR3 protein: CASSPLTGGGQETQYF
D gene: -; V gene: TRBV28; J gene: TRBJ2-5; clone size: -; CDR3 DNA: TGTGCCAGCAGACTAAGCGGTGACCAAGAGACCCAGTACTTC; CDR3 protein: CASRLSGDQETQYF
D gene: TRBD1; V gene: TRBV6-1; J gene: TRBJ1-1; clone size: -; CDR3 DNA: TGTGCCAGCAGAGGGACAGGGTTGAACACTGAAGCTTTCTTT; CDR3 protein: CASRGTGLNTEAFF
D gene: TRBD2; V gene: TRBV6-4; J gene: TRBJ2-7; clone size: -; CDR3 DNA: TGTGCCAGCAGTGCAGAGGGACTAGCTCCCTACGAGCAGTACTTC; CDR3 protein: CASSAEGLAPYEQYF
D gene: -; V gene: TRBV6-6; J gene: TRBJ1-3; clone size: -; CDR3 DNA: TGTGCCAGCACCCCTGCTGGAAACACCATATATTTT; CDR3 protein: CASTPAGNTIYF